Listed here are 29 T cell receptor beta chains from one sample, sequenced in a study of T cells in Graves' hyperthyroidism and ophthalmopathy. TCR beta CDR3 sequences were amplified from RNA transcripts. When the TCR CDR3 underwent first-round RT-PCR, the HTBI primer set was used. TCRdb reprocessed the multiplex PCR reads via MiXCR and lists one record per CDR3 protein. The sample lists around 400,000 distinct CDR3 sequences, 20% to 30% occurring once. The sample taken for sequencing was blood. These receptors were taken from a man between 45 and 60 years old with Graves' hyperthyroidism.

This clonotype has a handful of counts. Here the CDR3 reads CASSPGTGGMQPQHF. The CDR3 nucleotides read TGTGCCAGCAGTCCAGGGACAGGGGGCATGCAGCCCCAGCATTTT. V gene TRBV27 combines with J gene TRBJ1-5, with 12 bases lining up with TRBD1. The ends lost 5 bases at V and 7 bases at J; junction bases unmatched: 6. This CDR3 is 15 amino acids long. CDR1 is MNHEY and CDR2 is SMNVEV in the germline V gene (reference sequence).

The V call is TRBV3-1, the J call TRBJ1-2; 11 bases are a match to TRBD1. J gave up 8 bases and V 5 bases, and 7 bases lay outside the gene matches. The CDR3 length is 14 residues. The V gene's germline CDR1 is LGHDT and CDR2 YNNKEL (reference sequence). CDR3 nucleotides: TGTGCCAGCAGCTGGACAGGGGGCATAGAAGGCTACACCTTC. Protein product: CASSWTGGIEGYTF.

This clonotype was seen a few times. The V call is TRBV30, the J call TRBJ2-7; D is perhaps TRBD1 (6 bases). V lost 3 bases to trimming and J lost 0 bases, with 6 bases between them. Germline values: CDR1 GTSNPN, CDR2 SVGIG (reference sequence). The CDR3 is made up of 12 amino acids. CDR3 region: CAWRDSSYEQYF. The CDR3 coding sequence is TGTGCCTGGAGGGACAGCTCCTACGAGCAGTACTTC.

There are many counts of this clonotype. The V and J genes are TRBV3-1 and TRBJ1-1; tentatively, D is TRBD1 (6 bases). The CDR3 covers 13 residues. Looked up from germline, CDR1 is LGHDT and CDR2 is YNNKEL (reference sequence). Trimming cost V 4 bases and J 10 bases, with 16 bases left between them. The CDR3 bases are TGTGCCAGCAGCCTAAGCCGGTCAGGGGCAGCTTTCTTT. Amino acid sequence: CASSLSRSGAAFF.

This clonotype was counted between two and nine times. The J gene is TRBJ2-2, the V gene TRBV20-1; 12 bases line up with TRBD2. This CDR3 is 16 amino acids long. Germline CDR1 reads DFQATT; CDR2 reads SNEGSKA (reference sequence). V trimming: 0 bases; J trimming: 5 bases; junction bases outside the gene matches: 4. The CDR3 DNA is TGCAGTGCTAGAGATAAAGGACTAGCGGGAACCGGGGAGCTGTTTTTT. It codes for CSARDKGLAGTGELFF.

The rearrangement uses TRBV29-1 and TRBJ2-3; unclear D gene. V lost 0 bases to trimming and J lost 4 bases, with 14 bases between them. This CDR3 is 15 amino acids long. Germline V CDR1 and CDR2: SQVTM, ANQGSEA. This CDR3 is CSVEDRPLHPDTQYF. The CDR3 DNA reads as TGCAGCGTTGAAGATCGTCCCCTCCACCCAGATACGCAGTATTTT.

The chain couples TRBV28 to TRBJ1-5; 10 bases agree with TRBD1. Germline CDR1 reads MDHEN; CDR2 reads SYDVKM. The CDR3 sequence is 16 residues long. The ends lost 5 bases at V and 7 bases at J; junction bases unmatched: 11. The CDR3 reads CASSLGGQGGRQPQHF. CDR3 in DNA: TGTGCCAGCAGTCTCGGAGGACAGGGGGGGAGACAGCCCCAGCATTTT.

To note about this clonotype: This likely comes from a read error, as the CDR3 has no conserved phenylalanine or tryptophan at its end. The DNA of the CDR3 is TGTGCCAGCAGCTTTGACAGCCTTTCCTACGAGCAGTACTAC. This sequence encodes CASSFDSLSYEQYY. The chain links TRBV7-2 to TRBJ2-7; D is possibly TRBD1 (5 bases). The CDR3 has 14 amino acids. Trimming removed 3 bases from V and 1 base from J, with 10 bases in between. Germline CDR1 SGHTA, CDR2 FQGNSA.

Ten or more counts support this clonotype. J is TRBJ2-7 and V is TRBV28; D is possibly TRBD1 (6 bases). The length of the CDR3 is 14 residues. The V gene lost 5 bases and the J gene lost 3 bases, with 14 bases spanning the gap. Germline assignment: CDR1 MDHEN and CDR2 SYDVKM. The CDR3 is CASSPTGSNYEQYF. CDR3 in DNA: TGTGCCAGCAGTCCGACAGGTTCCAACTACGAGCAGTACTTC.

This clonotype was found a few times. The gene calls are TRBV6-1 and TRBJ2-7; 11 bases line up with TRBD2. The V segment lost 0 bases and the J segment 2 bases; nucleotides outside the gene matches: 3. This CDR3 has 16 amino acids. Germline assignment: CDR1 MNHNS and CDR2 SASEGT. The CDR3 bases are TGTGCCAGCAGTGAAGCGGCTAGCGGGGGGACCTACGAGCAGTACTTC. Translation: CASSEAASGGTYEQYF.

This chain uses TRBV6-2 or TRBV6-3 with TRBJ2-5, with 8 bases lining up with TRBD2. Germline CDR1 is MNHEY and CDR2 is SVGEGT. The J segment lost 5 bases and the V segment lost 6 bases, leaving 11 bases of the junction unmatched. The CDR3 runs 15 residues. CDR3 in amino acids: CASSPTSGVWETQYF. The CDR3 nucleotides read TGTGCCAGCAGCCCTACTAGCGGCGTGTGGGAGACCCAGTACTTC.

This clonotype was seen repeatedly, ten times or more. J is TRBJ2-1 and V is TRBV6-2 or TRBV6-3; the match to TRBD2 covers 14 bases. Germline trimming cut 5 bases from V and 12 bases from J; bases unmatched to any gene: 6. Germline assignment: CDR1 MNHEY and CDR2 SVGEGT. The CDR3 runs 14 residues. The chain's CDR3 is CASSTTSGRAGQFF. For the CDR3, the DNA is TGTGCCAGCAGTACGACTAGCGGGAGGGCGGGGCAGTTCTTC.

Note on this clonotype: This may come from a read error, since a much larger clone is one base off. The CDR3 sequence is CAGRIVGGASYEQYF. In DNA form, the CDR3 reads TGTGCCGGCAGAATTGTCGGAGGGGCTTCCTACGAGCAGTACTTC. This chain connects TRBV28 to TRBJ2-7; maybe TRBD2 (6 bases). Germline CDR1 and CDR2: MDHEN and SYDVKM. This CDR3 has 15 residues.

On this clonotype: Possible read error: a much larger clone is one base away. The rearrangement links TRBV7-3 to TRBJ2-7, with 7 nucleotides matching TRBD2. The CDR3 has 15 residues. V shed 5 bases, J shed 7 bases, and the junction held 14 bases outside the gene matches. Per the germline V gene, CDR1 is SGHTA and CDR2 is FQGTGA. CDR3 bases: TGTGCCAGCAGCCCCTGGGCGGGAGAAGCCAATGAGCAGTACTTC. Its protein is CASSPWAGEANEQYF.

This clonotype was seen ten or more times. The CDR3 coding sequence is TGTGCCAGCAGTCCCGGGACCGTCAGCTCCTACGAGCAGTACTTC. Protein sequence: CASSPGTVSSYEQYF. The chain combines TRBV12-3 or TRBV12-4 with TRBJ2-7; either TRBD1 or TRBD2 may fit D (5 bases each). The V end was cut by 5 bases, the J end by 0 bases, with 14 bases between. This CDR3 has 15 amino acids.

This chain connects TRBV29-1 to TRBJ1-2; 10 positions agree with TRBD1. Trimming at V came to 3 bases and at J to 8 bases, leaving 6 bases not matched to a gene. The length of the CDR3 is 13 residues. Germline lookup yields CDR1 SQVTM and CDR2 ANQGSEA. The CDR3: CSVDFGQGGGYTF. DNA of the CDR3: TGCAGCGTTGACTTTGGACAGGGGGGAGGCTACACCTTC. Variable domain in full (rest from reference TRBV29-1 and TRBJ1-2): SAVISQKPSRDICQRGTSLTIQCQVDSQVTMMFWYRQQPGQSLTLIATANQGSEATYESGFVIDKFPISRPNLTFSTLTVSNMSPEDSSIYLCSVDFGQGGGYTFGSGTRLTVV.

This clonotype has only a few counts. The chain is built from TRBV19 and TRBJ2-2; D gene uncertain. The CDR3 is 14 amino acids. The germline CDR1 and CDR2 sequences are LNHDA and SQIVND (reference sequence). Trimming removed 3 bases from V and 0 bases from J, with 5 bases in between. The CDR3 bases are TGTGCCAGTAGTATTCTACCGAACACCGGGGAGCTGTTTTTT. It translates to CASSILPNTGELFF.

This clonotype showed up just once. J is TRBJ2-7 and V is TRBV4-1; TRBD2 matches 9 bases. V trimming: 4 bases; J trimming: 0 bases; junction bases outside the gene matches: 7. The V gene's germline CDR1 is MGHRA and CDR2 YSYEKL. The CDR3 consists of 16 residues. CDR3 protein: CASSLKRGAISYEQYF. CDR3 in DNA: TGCGCCAGCAGCCTCAAGCGGGGGGCCATCTCCTACGAGCAGTACTTC.

This clonotype was counted between two and nine times. The rearrangement joins TRBV30 to TRBJ2-5, with no clear D. This CDR3 spans 14 amino acids. V lost 2 bases and J 0 bases, leaving 10 bases between the germline ends. Germline loops: CDR1 GTSNPN, CDR2 SVGIG (reference sequence). The CDR3 region has the DNA TGTGCCTGGAGTTCTACCGACAACCAAGAGACCCAGTACTTC. Amino acids: CAWSSTDNQETQYF.

This clonotype was counted only a few times. V and J are TRBV30 and TRBJ2-2; TRBD1 matches 7 bases. The V and J ends lost 1 base and 0 bases, in that order; junction bases with no gene match: 8. This CDR3 contains 17 residues. Germline lookup yields CDR1 GTSNPN and CDR2 SVGIG (reference sequence). CDR3 loop: CAWSEDRIRANTGELFF. In DNA, the CDR3 is TGTGCCTGGAGTGAGGACAGGATCAGAGCGAACACCGGGGAGCTGTTTTTT.

This clonotype was counted at least ten times. The rearrangement uses TRBV6-1 and TRBJ2-7, with D perhaps TRBD1 (7 bases). V lost 6 bases and J 3 bases, leaving 15 bases between the germline ends. Germline V gene lookup returns CDR1 MNHNS and CDR2 SASEGT. The CDR3 is 14 amino acids. The CDR3 loop reads CASSAQGGGYEQYF. The CDR3 DNA reads TGTGCCAGCAGCGCGCAGGGGGGAGGCTACGAGCAGTACTTC.

The chain joins TRBV12-3 or TRBV12-4 to TRBJ1-2; D is perhaps TRBD1 (5 bases). V lost 5 bases and J 7 bases, leaving 14 bases between the germline ends. This CDR3 has 13 amino acids. The CDR3 DNA sequence: TGTGCCAGCAGTGGGGGGGTTATGGGTGGCTACACCTTC. Its protein product is CASSGGVMGGYTF.

This chain connects TRBV12-3 or TRBV12-4 to TRBJ1-2; 7 bases agree with TRBD1. The CDR3 covers 15 residues. Trimming cost V 3 bases and J 2 bases; bases outside gene matches: 6. In DNA form, the CDR3 reads TGTGCCAGCAGTTTGAAACCGGGACAGAACTATGGCTACACCTTC. The encoded protein is CASSLKPGQNYGYTF.

In this sample, this clonotype turned up many times. V usage is TRBV2 and J usage is TRBJ2-1; 14 nucleotides match TRBD2. Germline CDR1 is SNHLY and CDR2 is FYNNEI. V lost 6 bases, J lost 9 bases, and 7 bases stayed unmatched. CDR3 length: 15 residues. CDR3 loop: CASSARGLAGVEQFF. The CDR3, as DNA: TGTGCCAGCAGCGCTCGGGGACTAGCGGGAGTTGAGCAGTTCTTC.

This clonotype was seen ten or more times. The chain uses TRBV6-1 and TRBJ2-7; TRBD2 matches 10 bases. V was clipped by 9 bases and J by 4 bases; unmatched bases: 9. Germline V gene data show CDR1 as MNHNS and CDR2 as SASEGT. CDR3 length: 14 residues. CDR3 nucleotide sequence: TGTGCCAGTAAACGGCTAGCGGGAGAGTACGAGCAGTACTTC. Translation: CASKRLAGEYEQYF.

This clonotype was seen a handful of times. The chain employs TRBV6-2 or TRBV6-3 and TRBJ2-7; D is undetermined. CDR1 and CDR2 from the germline V gene are MNHEY and SVGEGT. Trimming took off 5 bases at V and 2 bases at J, with 16 bases between the two ends. CDR3 length: 15 amino acids. CDR3 sequence: CASSTLRRATYEQYF. The CDR3 nucleotides are TGTGCCAGCAGTACTTTGCGGAGAGCAACCTACGAGCAGTACTTC.

The table lists this clonotype with many counts. The gene calls are TRBV3-1 and TRBJ1-1; unclear D gene. V was shortened by 1 base and J by 4 bases, with 7 bases between the two germline ends. Per germline, CDR1 LGHDT and CDR2 YNNKEL (reference sequence). CDR3 length equals 13 residues. CDR3 in amino acids: CASSQGGVTEAFF. The CDR3 DNA reads TGTGCCAGCAGCCAAGGAGGAGTCACTGAAGCTTTCTTT.

About this clonotype: A much more abundant neighbour one base away suggests this may be a read error. The V and J genes are TRBV6-1 and TRBJ2-1; the match to TRBD2 covers 11 bases. The CDR3 has 16 residues. Per germline, CDR1 MNHNS and CDR2 SASEGT. CDR3 protein: CVSSDLAGGLVNEQFF. CDR3 DNA: TGTGTCAGCAGTGACCTAGCGGGAGGACTCGTCAATGAGCAGTTCTTC.

The V call is TRBV20-1, the J call TRBJ2-3; 9 bases line up with TRBD2. CDR3 length: 14 amino acids. V lost 1 base to trimming and J lost 7 bases; unmatched junction nucleotides: 6. Germline V gene data show CDR1 as DFQATT and CDR2 as SNEGSKA (reference sequence). The CDR3 sequence: CSARVLTSGNTQYF. The CDR3 nucleotides are TGCAGTGCTAGAGTTTTGACTAGCGGTAATACGCAGTATTTT.